Presented here are 2 T cell receptor beta chains from one specimen sequenced in a study of regulatory T cells in long-lasting Graves disease. Documented time point: persistent/refractory GD, antithyroid drugs over 5 years with positive TRAb. With RNA extracted from PBMCs as input, the TCR library was made. HTBI primers from iRepertoire and Arm-PCR of CDR3 regions yielded the TCR beta libraries. TCRdb called the multiplex PCR reads again in MiXCR, with one record for every CDR3 protein. The table has 650,000 to 850,000 distinct CDR3 sequences, about 32% seen once. Sample: peripheral blood mononuclear cells (PBMCs), taken when the disease was refractory, from a patient treated with antithyroid drugs. The source is a female donor with Graves disease.

The table lists this clonotype with many counts. V and J are TRBV20-1 and TRBJ1-1, with 7 positions matching TRBD1. V lost 4 bases to trimming and J lost 3 bases; unmatched junction nucleotides: 11. The V gene's germline CDR1 is DFQATT and CDR2 SNEGSKA (reference sequence). The CDR3 runs to 15 residues. Here the CDR3 reads CSATPRTGLYTEAFF. CDR3 DNA sequence: TGCAGTGCTACTCCACGGACAGGTTTGTACACTGAAGCTTTCTTT.

V gene TRBV6-1 combines with J gene TRBJ1-5; no clear D gene. With 1 base removed from V and 1 base from J, the gap between germline ends came to 8 bases. Germline V gives CDR1 MNHNS, CDR2 SASEGT. This CDR3 is 15 amino acids long. The CDR3 spells CASSEVPLSNQPQHF. The DNA for the CDR3 is TGTGCCAGCAGTGAAGTTCCCCTAAGCAATCAGCCCCAGCATTTT.